This TCR beta chain appears in the sequencing data of a study of Graves' ophthalmopathy and Graves' hyperthyroidism. This clonotype was seen a few times. All donors with ophthalmopathy were recorded as having moderate-to-severe activity, CAS ≥3, NOSPECS ≥4 and a duration under 3 months. The germline V gene has CDR1 SGHRS and CDR2 YFSETQ. The CDR3 runs to 15 residues. Trimming shortened V by 5 bases and J by 3 bases, and 18 bases separated the two germline ends. As the template, RNA transcripts were used to amplify TCR beta CDR3 regions. The library came from an HTBI-primed first-round RT-PCR and a second-round multiplex PCR. One entry per CDR3 protein results from TCRdb running MiXCR on the multiplex PCR reads. The sample lists about 640,000 distinct CDR3 sequences; roughly 39% were seen once.

The rearrangement uses TRBV5-1 and TRBJ2-7; maybe TRBD2 (6 bases). Sequencing was carried out using peripheral blood. This TCR came from an adult man with Graves' ophthalmopathy. This CDR3 is CASRARAGLFYEQYF. CDR3 sequence (DNA): TGCGCCAGCAGGGCGAGGGCGGGATTGTTCTACGAGCAGTACTTC. Complete variable domain (other parts from reference TRBV5-1 and TRBJ2-7): KAGVTQTPRYLIKTRGQQVTLSCSPISGHRSVSWYQQTPGQGLQFLFEYFSETQRNKGNFPGRFSGRQFSNSRSEMNVSTLELGDSALYLCASRARAGLFYEQYFGPGTRLTVT.